This is a list of T cell receptor beta chains from one sample in a study of cytomegalovirus exposure and HLA in healthy donors. The assay was immunoSEQ multiplex PCR, and TCRdb's table has in-frame clones only and misses some. The profile covers 150,000 to 200,000 clones, with around 81% appearing a single time and 2.2% taken by the ten largest. Input material: PBMCs. Source of these receptors: a woman between 25 and 40 years old in good health and CMV-seronegative. Both conserved end residues are trimmed from each CDR3.

TRBV14,TRBJ2-7,ASSLRTGGLHEQY
TRBV14,TRBJ2-5,ASSQDLRYLNPETQY
TRBV6-5,TRBJ2-7,ASSYWREGYEQY
TRBV11-3,TRBJ2-7,ASSHEGTGAFNEQY
TRBV5-1,TRBJ1-2,ASSLNWGPYGYT
TRBV5-1,TRBJ1-3,ASSLERGSGNTIY
TRBV7-9,TRBJ2-7,SSSLAPTVTYEQY
TRBV5-1,TRBJ2-5,ASTRAGIPQETQY
TRBV27,TRBJ2-3,ASRIAGGVDPQY
TRBV2,TRBJ2-2,ASRGWLENTGELF
TRBV28,TRBJ2-1,ASSLLSRSGYNEQF
TRBV11-2,TRBJ1-4,ASSLDGAGRGKEKLF
TRBV5-4,TRBJ2-7,ASSLGTGSQGQY
TRBV7-9,TRBJ2-3,SSRSFTDTQY
TRBV7-9,TRBJ1-1,AAYRGTEAF
TRBV18,TRBJ2-7,ASSPFPSGTGVGEQY
TRBV11-2,TRBJ2-7,ASSSSYEQY
TRBV28,TRBJ1-2,ASSRDRIYGYT
TRBV10-1,TRBJ1-3,ASSMGQGAGNTIY
TRBV29-1,TRBJ2-3,SVGATDTQY
TRBV6-5,TRBJ2-7,ASSYTRDRNHEQY
TRBV30,TRBJ1-5,AWSPPKYPGQPYYSNQPQH
TRBV10-3,TRBJ2-3,AIRDSENTDTQY
TRBV4-3,TRBJ2-3,ASSQDPGGPVYSADTQY
TRBV19,TRBJ2-7,ASSPGAGQTYEQY
TRBV4-1,TRBJ2-7,ASSPIPGGAWGEQY
TRBV7-7,TRBJ2-1,ASSVGTSGANEQF
TRBV5-1,TRBJ2-1,ASSIGTPDNEQF
TRBV5-1,TRBJ2-5,ASSPTGFQETQY
TRBV10-3,TRBJ1-5,ASGPTGFNQPQH
TRBV27,TRBJ2-6,ASSSGLAGESSGANGLT